This TCR beta chain was identified during a study of cytomegalovirus exposure and HLA in healthy donors. The study, taken as a whole, reports: Many donors carried some public TCRs, although rarity characterized most TCR sequences. Later on, a genetic analysis was performed. It linked a missense variant in DCLRE1C with V- and J-gene trimming of TCR beta. Among TCR beta chains, those listed as cytomegalovirus-associated numbered some 160.

Losses at the gene ends were 2 bases for V and 5 bases for J; bases not matched to a gene: 5. CDR1 and CDR2 from the germline V gene are SNHLY and FYNNEI. This CDR3 spans 15 amino acids. Both 60 Vbeta primers and 13 Jbeta primers went into the PCR. Assay used: immunoSEQ multiplex PCR; TCRdb lists only in-frame clones, some missing. This sample's table has approximately 37,000 clones. Remarks on this clone: Its antigen is not known.

Sequencing input: PBMCs. The V gene is TRBV2, the J gene TRBJ2-5; TRBD1 agrees at 10 bases. The source of this sequence is a human donor in good health. CDR3 region: CASSERQGARETQYF. The CDR3 DNA reads as TGTGCCAGCAGTGAACGACAGGGGGCGAGGGAGACCCAGTACTTC.